One T cell receptor beta chain is described in this entry. Its matching antigen is unknown. Treatment given: 10-day PBMC culture with coronavirus spike peptide pools or control peptides (ViraFEST assay). This sample stems from a study of vaccination and CD4 T cells after COVID-19. CDR1 SGHAT and CDR2 FQNNGV come from the germline V gene. V was clipped by 1 base and J by 2 bases, with 8 bases between them. The CDR3 is 14 residues long. With the Oncomine TCR Beta short-read assay, DNA from cultured CD4+ T cells was sequenced. From the PCR reads, TCRdb called clonotypes with MiXCR, one entry per CDR3 protein. The data contain 20,000 or so distinct CDR3 sequences, around 66% of them singletons.

The sequencing sample was made of CD4+ T cells from blood, cultured in vitro. The receptor was isolated from a human donor who had recovered from COVID-19. The rearrangement links TRBV11-2 to TRBJ1-1; D gene ambiguous. This chain's CDR3 is CASSLVVGNTEAFF. The DNA for the CDR3 is TGTGCCAGCAGCTTAGTTGTGGGAAACACTGAAGCTTTCTTT.